The TCR beta chain described here comes from a study of neoadjuvant nivolumab and ipilimumab in lung cancer. About the research overall: Patients got nivolumab 3 mg/kg on days 1, 15 and 29; combination added ipilimumab 1 mg/kg day 1. The study's findings and limits: Blood richness before therapy tracked richness in tumors resected after neoadjuvant therapy. TCR clonality did not significantly correlate with pathologic tumor regression. Only a small number of samples underwent TCR sequencing.

Sequencing was performed with immunoSEQ multiplex PCR; in TCRdb, only in-frame clones are kept and a portion is missing. The table shows some 9,700 clones, with roughly three quarters occurring only once. To note about this clone: Its antigen is not identified.

Per the germline V gene, CDR1 is SGHTA and CDR2 is FQGNSA. The V gene end was trimmed by 2 bases and the J gene end by 10 bases; junction bases not matched to a gene: 8. This CDR3 region has 14 residues. The source of this sequence is an adult with non-small cell lung cancer. Some clones in this sample may be carry-over from other donors' samples. The specimen was tumor tissue, collected after neoadjuvant nivolumab, alone or with ipilimumab, at or shortly before surgery. This rearrangement joins TRBV7-2 to TRBJ2-1, with TRBD1 matching 7 bases. Here the CDR3 DNA reads TGTGCCAGCAGCTTATCGACAGGGATGGCCGAGCAGTTCTTC. Amino acid sequence: CASSLSTGMAEQFF. Full variable domain (outside the CDR3, taken from reference TRBV7-2 and TRBJ2-1): GAGVSQSPSNKVTEKGKDVELRCDPISGHTALYWYRQSLGQGLEFLIYFQGNSAPDKSGLPSDRFSAERTGGSVSTLTIQRTQQEDSAVYLCASSLSTGMAEQFFGPGTRLTVL.